This T cell receptor beta chain was captured by sequencing in a study of blood T cell repertoires in COVID-19. Whole-study context: Donors in the United States, Italy and Spain gave samples during acute or convalescent COVID-19.

This clone has only a few counts. Germline-derived CDR1 and CDR2 are SQVTM and ANQGSEA. This CDR3 has 13 amino acids. The J segment lost 1 base and the V segment lost 7 bases, leaving 4 bases of the junction unmatched. Clones were sequenced by immunoSEQ multiplex PCR, and TCRdb holds only the in-frame ones, with some missing. Of 300,000 to 350,000 clones in the sample, around 85% were seen once. What was sequenced was PBMCs or T cells enriched from blood (not recorded which). V and J are TRBV29-1 and TRBJ1-3; 7 bases agree with TRBD1. The clonotype was recovered from a man aged 30 to 39 who had recovered from COVID-19. This chain's CDR3 is CSGVQGSGNTIYF. The CDR3 DNA is TGCAGCGGCGTACAGGGGTCTGGAAACACCATATATTTT.